This passage covers 28 T cell receptor beta chains from one sample sequenced in a study of T cell repertoires in cytomegalovirus infection. TCRdb reprocessed the reads via MiXCR and lists one record per CDR3 protein. The sample shows about 110,000 distinct CDR3 sequences, about 28% of them seen only once. The antigens for these receptors are not known. The sequences come from CD8+ T cells from cultured PBMCs, collected from culture after CMV antigen stimulation. Receptors were obtained from a human donor in good health (CMV status not recorded). Some clones in this sample may be carry-over from other donors' samples.

The sample holds one count of this clonotype. V usage is TRBV27 and J usage is TRBJ1-5, with D possibly TRBD1 on 5 matching bases. The CDR3 covers 13 residues. The germline V gene has CDR1 MNHEY and CDR2 SMNVEV (reference sequence). Trimming removed 2 bases from V and 9 bases from J, with 11 bases in between. CDR3 protein: CASSLVGPGPQHF. CDR3 sequence (DNA): TGTGCCAGCAGTTTAGTGGGGCCAGGGCCCCAGCATTTT.

This clonotype was counted only a few times. The chain carries TRBV12-3 or TRBV12-4 and TRBJ2-6; tentative D call: TRBD1 (6 bases). This CDR3 is 18 amino acids long. Trimming took 8 bases from V and 2 from J, leaving 22 bases between them. The CDR3 here is CASSTPGHSSTGANVLTF. The CDR3 nucleotides are TGTGCCAGCTCAACCCCGGGACATTCCTCAACTGGGGCCAACGTCCTGACTTTC.

V usage is TRBV6-5 and J usage is TRBJ2-1; D unresolved. There are 16 residues in the CDR3. Germline V gene sequence: CDR1 MNHEY, CDR2 SVGAGI. V lost 2 bases to trimming and J lost 2 bases, with 13 bases between them. CDR3: CASSYRPLGTYNEQFF. CDR3 nucleotide sequence: TGTGCCAGCAGTTACCGCCCCCTGGGAACCTACAATGAGCAGTTCTTC.

The chain uses TRBV28 and TRBJ2-7; D ambiguous. The V end lost 5 bases, the J end lost 1 base, and 9 bases lay between the germline ends. In germline, CDR1 is MDHEN, CDR2 SYDVKM. There are 13 residues in the CDR3. The chain's CDR3 is CASSLRVSYEQYF. In DNA form, the CDR3 reads TGTGCCAGCAGTCTAAGGGTATCCTACGAGCAGTACTTC.

Turning to this clonotype: A much larger clone differs from this one at a single base, so this may be a read error. The conserved phenylalanine or tryptophan is not found at the CDR3 terminus, so this likely reflects a read error. CDR3 in amino acids: CASSLGGANQPQHL. DNA of the CDR3: TGTGCCAGCAGCTTAGGGGGGGCCAATCAGCCCCAGCATCTT. The rearrangement joins TRBV7-8 to TRBJ1-5; D might be TRBD1 (6 bases). V lost 1 base and J lost 3, with 7 bases in between. There are 14 residues in the CDR3. Germline CDR1 reads SGHVS; CDR2 reads FQNEAQ.

A few counts support this clonotype. The chain has TRBV7-8 and TRBJ2-7; 9 bases map to TRBD1. After removal of 5 bases from V and 2 bases from J, the junction contained 4 bases not matched to a gene. Germline CDR1 is SGHVS and CDR2 is FQNEAQ. This CDR3 spans 14 amino acids. The chain's CDR3 is CASSLQGAPYEQYF. The CDR3 DNA reads TGTGCCAGCAGCCTACAGGGGGCCCCCTACGAGCAGTACTTC.

This clonotype occurred many times. The chain employs TRBV10-2 and TRBJ2-5, with 16 positions matching TRBD2. CDR3 length: 18 residues. Losses at the gene ends were 4 bases for V and 7 bases for J; bases not matched to a gene: 12. CDR1 and CDR2 (germline): WSHSY, SAAADI. CDR3 residues: CASSGGTSGGAPLGTQYF. The CDR3 bases are TGCGCCAGCAGTGGGGGGACTAGCGGGGGGGCCCCGCTCGGGACCCAGTACTTC.

The rearrangement joins TRBV9 to TRBJ2-1; D unresolved. Trimming stripped 4 bases from V and 8 bases from J, with 10 bases between. CDR1 and CDR2 (germline): SGDLS, YYNGEE. The CDR3 extends over 12 amino acids. The CDR3: CASSSRYDEQFF. The CDR3 bases are TGTGCCAGCAGCTCGCGGTACGATGAGCAGTTCTTC. The complete variable domain, with remaining parts taken from reference TRBV9 and TRBJ2-1, reads DSGVTQTPKHLITATGQRVTLRCSPRSGDLSVYWYQQSLDQGLQFLIQYYNGEERAKGNILERFSAQQFPDLHSELNLSSLELGDSALYFCASSSRYDEQFFGPGTRLTVL.

This clonotype turned up a few times. This CDR3 is CASSRPVAGNNEQFF. CDR3 coding DNA: TGTGCCAGCAGCAGGCCAGTAGCGGGCAACAATGAGCAGTTCTTC. The chain recombines TRBV7-9 with TRBJ2-1, with TRBD2 matching 7 bases. This CDR3 is 15 amino acids long. J gave up 5 bases and V 5 bases, and 9 bases lay outside the gene matches. Germline V CDR1 and CDR2: SEHNR, FQNEAQ (reference sequence).

The chain recombines TRBV12-3 or TRBV12-4 with TRBJ2-7, with TRBD2 matching 10 bases. There are 16 residues in the CDR3. J gave up 0 bases and V 4 bases, and 6 bases lay outside the gene matches. CDR3 nucleotides: TGTGCCAGCAGTTCCCTAGCGGGGGCCCTCTCCTACGAGCAGTACTTC. The encoded protein is CASSSLAGALSYEQYF.

The V call is TRBV6-6, the J call TRBJ2-7, with 9 bases lining up with TRBD2. J was trimmed by 3 bases and V by 0 bases; bases with no gene match: 6. The CDR3 spans 16 residues. Germline CDR1 MNHNY, CDR2 SVGAGI (reference sequence). The CDR3 region is CASSYSRAGGLYEQYF. The CDR3 nucleotides are TGTGCCAGCAGTTACTCCCGAGCGGGGGGCCTCTACGAGCAGTACTTC.

This clonotype was observed a few times. The J gene is TRBJ1-1, the V gene TRBV4-1; D call uncertain. Germline CDR1 MGHRA, CDR2 YSYEKL. The V end lost 0 bases, the J end lost 0 bases, and 11 bases lay between the germline ends. This CDR3 is built from 16 residues. The CDR3 DNA follows: TGCGCCAGCAGCCAAGAAGGTCTGAGAATGAACACTGAAGCTTTCTTT. This encodes CASSQEGLRMNTEAFF.

DNA for the CDR3: TGTGCCAGCAGCCCCACCTTTGGGGGGTCCTCCTACGAGCAGTACTTC. It is translated as CASSPTFGGSSYEQYF. V usage is TRBV4-2 and J usage is TRBJ2-7, with a weak D call TRBD2 (6 bases). The germline V and J ends were trimmed by 4 bases and 0 bases, with 16 bases remaining between them. The CDR3 spans 16 residues. From germline, CDR1 is LGHNA and CDR2 YNFKEQ.

The chain recombines TRBV27 with TRBJ1-6, with D perhaps matching TRBD1 (6 bases). The CDR3 is 14 amino acids. Trimming removed 5 bases from V and 9 bases from J, with 14 bases in between. Per the germline V gene, CDR1 is MNHEY and CDR2 is SMNVEV (reference sequence). This CDR3 reads CASSHRIRGSPLHF. CDR3 sequence (DNA): TGTGCCAGCAGTCACCGGATCAGGGGTTCACCCCTCCACTTT.

This clonotype has a handful of counts. The J gene is TRBJ2-2, the V gene TRBV7-9, with 12 bases lining up with TRBD2. This CDR3 has 16 amino acids. J gave up 4 bases and V 5 bases, and 5 bases lay outside the gene matches. Germline-derived CDR1 and CDR2 are SEHNR and FQNEAQ (reference sequence). This CDR3 reads CASSVGLAGFTGELFF. CDR3 DNA sequence: TGTGCCAGCAGCGTCGGACTAGCGGGGTTCACCGGGGAGCTGTTTTTT.

This clonotype was counted only a few times. The chain uses TRBV19 and TRBJ1-2; D is unclear. V was clipped by 5 bases and J by 4 bases, with 8 bases between them. Per germline, CDR1 LNHDA and CDR2 SQIVND (reference sequence). This CDR3 region has 12 residues. The CDR3 loop is CASSYPGYGYTF. Written as DNA, the CDR3 is TGTGCCAGTAGTTACCCAGGCTATGGCTACACCTTC.

The V call is TRBV12-3 or TRBV12-4, the J call TRBJ2-5; TRBD1 matches at 7 bases. With V trimmed by 7 bases and J by 2 bases, 7 bases remained unmatched. CDR3 length equals 14 residues. The DNA of the CDR3 is TGTGCCAGCAACTTACAGGGGCCGCAAGAGACCCAGTACTTC. This codes for CASNLQGPQETQYF.

This chain uses TRBV6-5 with TRBJ1-1; D uncertain. The CDR3 has 14 residues. Germline CDR1 and CDR2: MNHEY and SVGAGI. Trimming took 4 bases from V and 1 from J, leaving 10 bases between them. The chain's CDR3 is CASSFAGSNTEAFF. DNA of the CDR3: TGTGCCAGCAGTTTTGCCGGGTCGAACACTGAAGCTTTCTTT.

The chain recombines TRBV11-2 with TRBJ2-5; D is possibly TRBD2 (6 bases). CDR1 and CDR2 from the germline V gene are SGHAT and FQNNGV. V was cut by 2 bases and J by 5 bases, with 15 bases left in between. This CDR3 contains 15 residues. Here the CDR3 reads CASSLTPGSMETQYF. The CDR3 nucleotides read TGTGCCAGCAGCTTAACCCCCGGGAGCATGGAGACCCAGTACTTC. Based on the CDR3 plus reference TRBV11-2 and TRBJ2-5, the full variable domain is EAGVAQSPRYKIIEKRQSVAFWCNPISGHATLYWYQQILGQGPKLLIQFQNNGVVDDSQLPKDRFSAERLKGVDSTLKIQPAKLEDSAVYLCASSLTPGSMETQYFGPGTRLLVL.

This clonotype has more than one count but fewer than ten. The gene calls are TRBV27 and TRBJ2-2, with 7 positions matching TRBD1. CDR1 and CDR2 from the germline V gene are MNHEY and SMNVEV (reference sequence). Trimming cost V 6 bases and J 0 bases; bases outside gene matches: 4. The CDR3 runs to 15 residues. CDR3 residues: CASSLQGTNTGELFF. The CDR3 DNA reads TGTGCCAGCAGCTTACAGGGGACGAACACCGGGGAGCTGTTTTTT.

J is TRBJ2-1 and V is TRBV6-6; 9 bases line up with TRBD1. The germline V gene encodes CDR1 MNHNY and CDR2 SVGAGI (reference sequence). This CDR3 contains 17 residues. Germline trimming cut 0 bases from V and 8 bases from J; bases unmatched to any gene: 11. Here the CDR3 reads CASSYSIGTGLGDEQFF. DNA of the CDR3: TGTGCCAGCAGTTACTCGATCGGGACAGGGTTAGGGGATGAGCAGTTCTTC.

The chain carries TRBV7-8 and TRBJ2-2; TRBD1 might be the D (5 bases). The CDR3 spans 14 residues. Germline V gene data show CDR1 as SGHVS and CDR2 as FQNEAQ. With 0 bases removed from V and 8 bases from J, the gap between germline ends came to 10 bases. CDR3 region: CASSLAGAEGELFF. CDR3 coding DNA: TGTGCCAGCAGCTTAGCAGGGGCTGAGGGGGAGCTGTTTTTT.

The chain combines TRBV7-3 with TRBJ1-6, with D possibly being TRBD1 (5 bases). CDR3 length equals 15 residues. The V end lost 7 bases, the J end lost 5 bases, and 15 bases lay between the germline ends. Per the germline V gene, CDR1 is SGHTA and CDR2 is FQGTGA. The CDR3 DNA reads TGTGCCAGCAACAACAGTGGCAGGGATAATTCACCCCTCCACTTT. Translating it yields CASNNSGRDNSPLHF.

The V call is TRBV7-9, the J call TRBJ2-1, with D unclear. In germline, CDR1 is SEHNR, CDR2 FQNEAQ (reference sequence). The CDR3 sequence is 12 residues long. V was shortened by 1 base and J by 7 bases, with 5 bases between the two germline ends. CDR3 DNA: TGTGCCAGCAGCTTAGAGGCTAATGAGCAGTTCTTC. Its protein is CASSLEANEQFF. The whole variable domain, remainder taken from reference TRBV7-9 and TRBJ2-1, is DTGVSQNPRHKITKRGQNVTFRCDPISEHNRLYWYRQTLGQGPEFLTYFQNEAQLEKSRLLSDRFSAERPKGSFSTLEIQRTEQGDSAMYLCASSLEANEQFFGPGTRLTVL.

The table lists this clonotype with a few counts. The genes are TRBV11-2 and TRBJ2-1; D remains unclear. V was clipped by 7 bases and J by 0 bases, with 7 bases between them. Germline V gene lookup returns CDR1 SGHAT and CDR2 FQNNGV. The CDR3 has 13 amino acids. The CDR3 sequence is CASNGGSYNEQFF. CDR3 DNA sequence: TGTGCCAGCAATGGCGGCTCCTACAATGAGCAGTTCTTC.

This clonotype is a singleton in its sample. The gene calls are TRBV2 and TRBJ2-7; tentatively, D is TRBD1 (5 bases). The V gene lost 4 bases and the J gene lost 2 bases, with 9 bases spanning the gap. Germline V gene data show CDR1 as SNHLY and CDR2 as FYNNEI. The CDR3 runs to 13 residues. The DNA of the CDR3 is TGTGCCAGCAGTGGGGGCAGCGCCTACGAGCAGTACTTC. Translating gives CASSGGSAYEQYF.

This clonotype was observed a handful of times. J is TRBJ2-3 and V is TRBV5-3, with 9 bases aligning to TRBD2. TRBV5-3 is treated as an ORF (open reading frame) with a function not yet certain. The CDR3 extends over 19 amino acids. V gave up 8 bases and J gave up 2 bases; unmatched junction bases: 21. CDR3 sequence (DNA): TGTGCCAGCAGCCACCCCCTAAGCGGGGGGCTTGGATCCACAGATACGCAGTATTTT. This sequence encodes CASSHPLSGGLGSTDTQYF.

This clonotype was counted ten times or more. V is TRBV7-7 and J is TRBJ1-1; 8 bases align to TRBD1. This CDR3 contains 14 residues. The germline V gene encodes CDR1 SSHAT and CDR2 FNYEAQ (reference sequence). With V trimmed by 2 bases and J by 7 bases, 6 bases remained unmatched. The CDR3 sequence: CASSLKADRGEAFF. In DNA, the CDR3 is TGTGCCAGCAGCTTAAAGGCCGACAGGGGTGAAGCTTTCTTT.